This T cell receptor beta chain was sequenced in a study of cytomegalovirus exposure and HLA in healthy donors. CDR3 length equals 14 residues. V dropped 4 bases and J dropped 2; count of bases not matched to a gene: 4. CDR1 is MNHEY and CDR2 is SVGAGI in the germline V gene. Points from the study as a whole: Most TCR sequences showed up rarely, but some public TCRs showed up in many donors. The tendency of first-cohort TCR clusters to co-occur in the 90 to 150 validation repertoires emerged from a later analysis.

In the case of this clone: Its antigen remains unknown.

Here immunoSEQ multiplex PCR was the method, and the copy in TCRdb shows in-frame clones only, minus some. The table includes roughly 130,000 clones, roughly nine tenths detected once. The TCR comes from a man younger than 45 in good health and CMV-seronegative. The rearrangement links TRBV6-5 to TRBJ2-7; 8 positions match TRBD1. Sequenced material: PBMCs. The CDR3 is CASSSGQGTYEQYF. In nucleotides, the CDR3 is TGTGCCAGCAGTTCTGGACAGGGTACCTACGAGCAGTACTTC.